These 19 T cell receptor beta chains originate from one sample sequenced in a study of blood T cell repertoires in COVID-19. Clones were read by immunoSEQ multiplex PCR, and TCRdb kept only the in-frame ones, dropping some. The sample has about 120,000 clones, about 90% seen once; the top ten hold approximately 0.81%. The sample taken for sequencing was peripheral blood. The source is a woman aged 45-60 years with active or convalescent COVID-19.

CDR3 DNA sequence: TGTGCCAGCAGTTGGGACAGGCTTTCGGACACCATATATTTT. It specifies CASSWDRLSDTIYF. The chain joins TRBV6-2 or TRBV6-3 to TRBJ1-3, with 8 bases fitting TRBD1. The CDR3 sequence is 14 residues long. Per germline, CDR1 MNHEY and CDR2 SVGEGT. With V trimmed by 4 bases and J by 8 bases, 7 bases remained unmatched.

The J gene is TRBJ2-1, the V gene TRBV30, with 8 bases matching TRBD2. V shed 2 bases, J shed 9 bases, and the junction held 6 bases outside the gene matches. The CDR3 is 13 amino acids. Germline V CDR1 and CDR2: GTSNPN, SVGIG (reference sequence). Here the CDR3 DNA reads TGTGCCTGGAGTCCCTCGGGGGGGCGTGAGCAGTTCTTC. This gives the protein CAWSPSGGREQFF.

The CDR3 bases are TGCGCCAGCAGCCAAGTCTCCGGACTAGCGGGAGACGGGGAGCTGTTTTTT. Amino acid sequence: CASSQVSGLAGDGELFF. The genes are TRBV4-3 and TRBJ2-2, with 13 positions matching TRBD2. CDR1 LGHNA and CDR2 YSLEER come from the germline V gene. V was pared by 1 base and J by 7 bases, with 6 bases of the junction left unmatched. There are 17 residues in the CDR3.

The chain couples TRBV25-1 to TRBJ2-1; 7 bases fit TRBD2. Looked up from germline, CDR1 is MGHDK and CDR2 is SYGVNS. This CDR3 contains 14 residues. Unmatched junction bases numbered 9, after V lost 9 bases and J lost 4 bases. Here the CDR3 reads CASESGLYYNEQFF. CDR3 nucleotides: TGTGCCAGTGAATCGGGACTATATTACAATGAGCAGTTCTTC.

V and J are TRBV28 and TRBJ2-7; D is possibly TRBD2 (5 bases). Trimming pared 4 bases from V and 3 bases from J, leaving 13 bases between. CDR3 length: 14 residues. Germline CDR1 and CDR2: MDHEN and SYDVKM. As DNA, the CDR3 is TGTGCCAGCAGTTCTACCGGGGAGTACTACGAGCAGTACTTC. Protein product: CASSSTGEYYEQYF.

The CDR3 loop is CASSLSAGLTPLHF. The CDR3 DNA is TGTGCCAGCAGTTTATCGGCAGGCCTAACTCCCCTCCACTTT. The V gene is TRBV28, the J gene TRBJ1-6; D uncertain. The ends were cut back, 1 base at V and 13 bases at J, with 14 bases in the middle. The CDR3 length is 14 residues. From germline, CDR1 is MDHEN and CDR2 SYDVKM.

The chain couples TRBV5-5 to TRBJ2-5, with TRBD2 matching over 12 bases. The germline gives CDR1 SGHKS, CDR2 YYEKEE (reference sequence). This CDR3 region has 17 residues. V shed 0 bases, J shed 1 base, and the junction held 4 bases outside the gene matches. The CDR3 nucleotides read TGTGCCAGCAGCTTGGGGACTAGCGGGACCCTCCAAGAGACCCAGTACTTC. It translates to CASSLGTSGTLQETQYF.

The V and J genes are TRBV9 and TRBJ1-4; TRBD1 is a possible D gene (6 bases). The CDR3 is made up of 16 amino acids. Per germline, CDR1 SGDLS and CDR2 YYNGEE. V was clipped by 3 bases and J by 2 bases, with 14 bases between them. CDR3 residues: CASSAPGVHTNEKLFF. The CDR3 DNA is TGTGCCAGCAGCGCTCCAGGGGTTCATACTAATGAAAAACTGTTTTTT.

This chain connects TRBV11-2 to TRBJ1-6; 11 bases align to TRBD1. With V trimmed by 5 bases and J by 6 bases, 9 bases remained unmatched. The CDR3 spans 17 residues. CDR1 is SGHAT, CDR2 FQNNGV, per germline. In nucleotides, the CDR3 is TGTGCCAGCAGCGCCCGGACAGGGGGCGCCGGTAATTCACCCCTCCACTTT. It specifies CASSARTGGAGNSPLHF.

The chain joins TRBV18 to TRBJ1-4; TRBD1 might be the D (6 bases). Germline values: CDR1 KGHSH, CDR2 LQKENI. The CDR3 sequence is 15 residues long. Trimming pared 4 bases from V and 2 bases from J, leaving 11 bases between. The CDR3 loop is CASSLFQGTNEKLFF. CDR3 DNA: TGTGCCAGCTCACTATTCCAGGGGACTAATGAAAAACTGTTTTTT.

This clone was recorded many times. The V and J genes are TRBV21-1 and TRBJ1-1; TRBD1, the D gene given by the table, was not confirmed from the DNA. TRBV21-1 is a listed pseudogene. The CDR3 has 13 amino acids. CDR3 loop: CASRWTGRTEAFF. The CDR3 DNA sequence: TGTGCCAGCAGGTGGACAGGGAGAACTGAAGCTTTCTTT.

This clone was seen just once. Additional DNA sequences in this sample encode the identical CDR3. The V call is TRBV11-1, the J call TRBJ2-1; maybe TRBD2 (8 bases). This CDR3 has 15 amino acids. V was trimmed by 6 bases and J by 4 bases, leaving 16 bases between them. Germline CDR1 and CDR2: SGHAT and FQDESV (reference sequence). CDR3 coding DNA: TGTGCCAGCAGTCGGGGGGGACAGACTTACAATGAGCAGTTCTTC. Translated, it gives CASSRGGQTYNEQFF.

This rearrangement joins TRBV24-1 to TRBJ2-1, with D possibly being TRBD2 (5 bases). The CDR3 extends over 15 amino acids. V was pared by 4 bases and J by 4 bases, with 13 bases between. Germline assignment: CDR1 KGHDR and CDR2 SFDVKD. The CDR3 reads CATSDMRARYNEQFF. CDR3 bases: TGTGCCACCAGTGACATGCGGGCTCGGTACAATGAGCAGTTCTTC.

The chain employs TRBV9 and TRBJ1-4; D perhaps matches TRBD1 (5 bases). Deletions cut 0 bases from V and 5 bases from J, with 11 bases between. Per the germline V gene, CDR1 is SGDLS and CDR2 is YYNGEE. The CDR3 runs to 15 residues. The CDR3 reads CASSVEAGPNEKLFF. DNA for the CDR3: TGTGCCAGCAGCGTAGAGGCAGGGCCAAATGAAAAACTGTTTTTT. The variable domain in full, completed from reference TRBV9 and TRBJ1-4, reads DSGVTQTPKHLITATGQRVTLRCSPRSGDLSVYWYQQSLDQGLQFLIQYYNGEERAKGNILERFSAQQFPDLHSELNLSSLELGDSALYFCASSVEAGPNEKLFFGSGTQLSVL.

The V and J genes are TRBV27 and TRBJ2-7, with D perhaps matching TRBD1 (7 bases). Per the germline V gene, CDR1 is MNHEY and CDR2 is SMNVEV (reference sequence). V lost 5 bases to trimming and J lost 2 bases, with 13 bases between them. The CDR3 has 14 amino acids. CDR3 loop: CASSPRGTAYEQYF. The CDR3 nucleotides read TGTGCCAGCAGTCCCCGCGGGACAGCCTACGAGCAGTACTTC.

This rearrangement joins TRBV6-5 to TRBJ2-7; the D is unclear. The CDR3 totals 13 residues. CDR1 MNHEY and CDR2 SVGAGI come from the germline V gene. V lost 6 bases to trimming and J lost 3 bases, with 12 bases between them. CDR3 DNA: TGTGCCAGCAGCCTCGACCCGGGCTACGAGCAGTACTTC. Residues: CASSLDPGYEQYF.

This clone has a single count. The chain recombines TRBV30 with TRBJ1-2; 9 bases match TRBD1. Germline lookup yields CDR1 GTSNPN and CDR2 SVGIG (reference sequence). Germline trimming cut 7 bases from V and 6 bases from J; bases unmatched to any gene: 6. This CDR3 contains 12 residues. Here the CDR3 reads CALWTGVHGYTF. In DNA, the CDR3 is TGTGCCTTATGGACAGGGGTTCATGGCTACACCTTC. The complete variable domain, with remaining parts taken from reference TRBV30 and TRBJ1-2, reads SQTIHQWPATLVQPVGSPLSLECTVEGTSNPNLYWYRQAAGRGLQLLFYSVGIGQISSEVPQNLSASRPQDRQFILSSKKLLLSDSGFYLCALWTGVHGYTFGSGTRLTVV.

CDR3 DNA: TGCGCCAGCAGCGGCAATTGGGGAAACACCATATATTTT. Its translation: CASSGNWGNTIYF. The V gene is TRBV4-3, the J gene TRBJ1-3; no clear D. Germline V gives CDR1 LGHNA, CDR2 YSLEER. With 5 bases removed from V and 4 bases from J, the gap between germline ends came to 9 bases. There are 13 residues in the CDR3.

The chain carries TRBV6-2 or TRBV6-3 and TRBJ2-7; the D gene is possibly TRBD1 (6 bases). Germline V CDR1 and CDR2: MNHEY, SVGEGT. CDR3 length: 13 residues. Trimming removed 5 bases from V and 4 bases from J, with 12 bases in between. Written as DNA, the CDR3 is TGTGCCAGCAGTCGGACAGCTTGGTACGAGCAGTACTTC. Translating gives CASSRTAWYEQYF.